The 18 T cell receptor beta chains below were found in one sample sequenced in a study of cytomegalovirus exposure and HLA in healthy donors. Primers: 60 Vbeta forward and 13 Jbeta reverse. Here immunoSEQ multiplex PCR was the method, and the copy in TCRdb shows in-frame clones only, minus some. The repertoire consists of about 150,000 clones, with about 79% occurring once and the leading ten covering 1.8%. The sequencing sample was made of PBMCs. The origin of the receptors is a female donor in good health and CMV-seropositive.

This clone is a singleton in its sample. V usage is TRBV2 and J usage is TRBJ1-1; D is uncertain. Germline loops: CDR1 SNHLY, CDR2 FYNNEI. The CDR3 is 13 residues long. V was clipped by 5 bases and J by 1 base, with 8 bases between them. CDR3 DNA: TGTGCCAGCAGTTCTATTTCGAACACTGAAGCTTTCTTT. It yields the protein CASSSISNTEAFF.

This clone was counted once. The chain recombines TRBV11-2 with TRBJ2-7; no firm D call. V was trimmed by 0 bases and J by 0 bases, leaving 3 bases between them. This CDR3 has 13 amino acids. CDR1 is SGHAT and CDR2 is FQNNGV in the germline V gene. CDR3 nucleotide sequence: TGTGCCAGCAGCTTAGACTACTCCTACGAGCAGTACTTC. Translating it yields CASSLDYSYEQYF.

J is TRBJ2-6 and V is TRBV11-2; 8 bases line up with TRBD1. This CDR3 spans 17 amino acids. V lost 4 bases and J lost 0; bases outside the gene matches: 5. CDR1 SGHAT and CDR2 FQNNGV come from the germline V gene. The CDR3 sequence: CASSSGTGYSGANVLTF. As DNA, the CDR3 is TGTGCCAGCAGCTCCGGGACAGGCTACTCTGGGGCCAACGTCCTGACTTTC.

In this sample, this clone turned up a few times. This chain joins TRBV15 and TRBJ2-2; D is uncertain. Trimming cost V 0 bases and J 2 bases, with 10 bases left between them. CDR1 LNHNV and CDR2 YYDKDF come from the germline V gene (reference sequence). This CDR3 has 16 residues. The CDR3 protein is CATSRDLLFNTGELFF. The CDR3 coding sequence is TGTGCCACCAGCAGAGATTTATTGTTTAACACCGGGGAGCTGTTTTTT.

The V gene is TRBV5-3, the J gene TRBJ1-1; D perhaps matches TRBD1 (5 bases). TRBV5-3 is known as an ORF, though its function is uncertain. V lost 3 bases, J lost 6 bases, and 15 bases lay in between. CDR3 length equals 14 residues. The CDR3 is CARSSDRLGSEAFF. In DNA form, the CDR3 reads TGTGCCAGAAGCTCCGACAGACTTGGCTCTGAAGCTTTCTTT.

This chain joins TRBV4-1 and TRBJ1-2; 7 nucleotides line up with TRBD1. Unmatched junction bases numbered 8, after V lost 4 bases and J lost 3 bases. CDR1 is MGHRA and CDR2 is YSYEKL in the germline V gene. CDR3 length: 15 residues. CDR3 region: CASSRVGQAHYGYTF. The CDR3 nucleotides read TGCGCCAGCAGCCGGGTCGGACAGGCGCACTATGGCTACACCTTC.

The chain combines TRBV10-1 with TRBJ1-1; D is uncertain. The CDR3 extends over 13 amino acids. Germline V gene sequence: CDR1 WNHNN, CDR2 SYGVQD (reference sequence). Trimming pared 6 bases from V and 1 base from J, leaving 9 bases between. The CDR3 reads CASRDSPNTEAFF. CDR3 nucleotides: TGCGCCAGCAGGGACTCTCCGAACACTGAAGCTTTCTTT.

J is TRBJ2-2 and V is TRBV5-1; D unclear. Trimming stripped 1 base from V and 8 bases from J, with 9 bases between. This CDR3 contains 13 residues. CDR1 is SGHRS, CDR2 YFSETQ, per germline. This CDR3 reads CASSLLDSGELFF. Written as DNA, the CDR3 is TGCGCCAGCAGCTTGCTAGACTCTGGGGAGCTGTTTTTT.

This clone was seen once. CDR3 nucleotides: TGCGCCAGCAGCCCCAGGGGTGAGGGCACAGATACGCAGTATTTT. Translating gives CASSPRGEGTDTQYF. The gene calls are TRBV5-1 and TRBJ2-3; possible D gene TRBD1, 6 bases. The CDR3 extends over 15 amino acids. The V end lost 4 bases, the J end lost 1 base, and 13 bases lay between the germline ends. Germline CDR1 reads SGHRS; CDR2 reads YFSETQ.

The V call is TRBV13, the J call TRBJ2-3, with 11 bases matching TRBD1. CDR3 size: 14 residues. The V gene end was trimmed by 6 bases and the J gene end by 6 bases; junction bases not matched to a gene: 5. Looked up from germline, CDR1 is PRHDT and CDR2 is FYEKMQ (reference sequence). CDR3 in amino acids: CASSPGTGGDTQYF. The CDR3 nucleotides read TGTGCCAGCAGTCCCGGGACAGGGGGGGATACGCAGTATTTT.

J is TRBJ2-1 and V is TRBV7-9; D is ambiguous. The CDR3 contains 12 residues. V lost 5 bases to trimming and J lost 3 bases, with 5 bases between them. From germline, CDR1 is SEHNR and CDR2 FQNEAQ (reference sequence). Here the CDR3 DNA reads TGTGCCAGCAGCCCTAGCTACAATGAGCAGTTCTTC. It translates to CASSPSYNEQFF.

The chain uses TRBV28 and TRBJ2-7, with a tentative D call TRBD2 (6 bases). Germline CDR1 reads MDHEN; CDR2 reads SYDVKM. Trimming cost V 2 bases and J 0 bases, with 11 bases left between them. The CDR3 is 15 residues long. CDR3 loop: CASSLAGTPSYEQYF. DNA for the CDR3: TGTGCCAGCAGTTTAGCGGGAACCCCCTCCTACGAGCAGTACTTC.

The CDR3 loop reads CASSEPGTPNQETQYF. The CDR3 bases are TGTGCCAGCAGTGAGCCAGGGACTCCTAACCAAGAGACCCAGTACTTC. This chain connects TRBV6-4 to TRBJ2-5; tentatively, D is TRBD2 (6 bases). Germline CDR1 and CDR2: MRHNA and SNTAGT. The length of the CDR3 is 16 residues. Trimming removed 3 bases at V and 0 bases at J, with 14 bases between.

This clone has more than one count but fewer than ten. The chain links TRBV28 to TRBJ2-1; TRBD2 matches at 9 bases. V was clipped by 4 bases and J by 4 bases; unmatched bases: 8. The CDR3 runs 16 residues. The germline V gene has CDR1 MDHEN and CDR2 SYDVKM. Written as DNA, the CDR3 is TGTGCCAGCAGTTCCCGACTAGCGGAGAGGTACAATGAGCAGTTCTTC. Translated: CASSSRLAERYNEQFF.

The sample holds one count of this clone. J is TRBJ1-3 and V is TRBV5-1; TRBD1 might be the D (6 bases). Trimming took off 0 bases at V and 0 bases at J, with 22 bases between the two ends. The CDR3 is made up of 20 amino acids. Germline V gene sequence: CDR1 SGHRS, CDR2 YFSETQ. CDR3 coding DNA: TGCGCCAGCAGCTTGGATCAGAACAGGGCGGGAGTCAGCTCTGGAAACACCATATATTTT. It is translated as CASSLDQNRAGVSSGNTIYF. Supplemented by reference TRBV5-1 and TRBJ1-3, the full variable domain reads KAGVTQTPRYLIKTRGQQVTLSCSPISGHRSVSWYQQTPGQGLQFLFEYFSETQRNKGNFPGRFSGRQFSNSRSEMNVSTLELGDSALYLCASSLDQNRAGVSSGNTIYFGEGSWLTVV.

This clone was found a few times. This rearrangement joins TRBV29-1 to TRBJ2-7, with D maybe TRBD1 (5 bases). The germline V gene has CDR1 SQVTM and CDR2 ANQGSEA. V gave up 4 bases and J gave up 3 bases, with 16 bases separating them. This CDR3 region has 14 residues. The CDR3 bases are TGCAGCGTTGCTGGACACCGGTTCGACTACGAGCAGTACTTC. It translates to CSVAGHRFDYEQYF.

V and J are TRBV20-1 and TRBJ2-7; no firm D call. Germline CDR1 DFQATT, CDR2 SNEGSKA (reference sequence). The CDR3 has 11 residues. Trimming removed 3 bases from V and 7 bases from J, with 10 bases in between. In nucleotides, the CDR3 is TGCAGTGCTAGGTGGCAGGTGGAGCAGTACTTC. The encoded protein is CSARWQVEQYF.

This clone was picked up a small number of times. The chain is built from TRBV4-1 and TRBJ1-3; D unresolved. Looked up from germline, CDR1 is MGHRA and CDR2 is YSYEKL. The CDR3 totals 17 residues. The V end was cut by 3 bases, the J end by 2 bases, with 17 bases between. As DNA, the CDR3 is TGCGCCAGCAGCCACGGACCCGGGAGGTATGCTGGAAACACCATATATTTT. This sequence encodes CASSHGPGRYAGNTIYF.